This T cell receptor beta chain was captured by sequencing in a study of siplizumab effects on memory and regulatory T cells. Study-level points and caveats: Poor capture below about 10^-5 frequency left most alloreactive clones unmapped to unstimulated subsets.

Some clones are missing from TCRdb's copy, which holds only in-frame ones; the method was immunoSEQ multiplex PCR. Among roughly 64,000 clones listed, roughly 97% were seen once. A note on this clone: Antigen: not known.

Germline V lookup: CDR1 SNHLY, CDR2 FYNNEI. The CDR3 is made up of 14 amino acids. Trimming pared 11 bases from V and 4 bases from J, leaving 18 bases between. The sample taken for sequencing was naive CD8+ T cells sorted from blood. The receptor was isolated from a human donor in good health. The chain couples TRBV2 to TRBJ1-3; D may be TRBD1 (5 bases). This CDR3 reads CAASPPGLGNTIYF. In DNA, the CDR3 is TGTGCCGCCTCTCCTCCAGGGTTGGGAAACACCATATATTTT.